A single sample is the source of the 18 T cell receptor beta chains below, sequenced in a study of regulatory T cells in long-lasting Graves disease. According to the study, TCR beta libraries were built with iRepertoire HTBI primers and CDR3-region Arm-PCR. TCRdb itself ran the multiplex PCR reads through MiXCR, one entry per CDR3 protein. This table has 300,000 to 400,000 distinct CDR3 sequences, 15% to 20% appearing once. Noted time point: newly diagnosed GD, antithyroid drugs for less than 3 months. The authors made the TCR library using RNA they extracted from PBMCs. The sequencing here drew on peripheral blood mononuclear cells (PBMCs), taken at new diagnosis, from a patient treated with antithyroid drugs. These TCRs come from a female donor with Graves disease.

The rearrangement links TRBV7-8 to TRBJ2-3, with 9 nucleotides matching TRBD2. The CDR3 totals 15 residues. With V trimmed by 5 bases and J by 3 bases, 6 bases remained unmatched. Germline loops: CDR1 SGHVS, CDR2 FQNEAQ. Here the CDR3 reads CASSIRTSATDTQYF. The DNA of the CDR3 is TGTGCCAGCAGCATCAGGACTAGCGCTACAGATACGCAGTATTTT.

This clonotype was observed at least ten times. The rearrangement uses TRBV19 and TRBJ2-1; tentative D call: TRBD2 (5 bases). The V gene's germline CDR1 is LNHDA and CDR2 SQIVND (reference sequence). This CDR3 has 14 residues. Trimming left V 2 bases short and J 6 bases short, with 11 bases between. CDR3 nucleotides: TGTGCCAGTAGTATATCCGGACTCCCCAATGAGCAGTTCTTC. Amino acid sequence: CASSISGLPNEQFF.

This clonotype was seen at least ten times. The rearrangement uses TRBV12-3 or TRBV12-4 and TRBJ2-2, with 11 bases lining up with TRBD2. The CDR3 sequence is 21 residues long. The trim removed 3 bases at V and 1 base at J, leaving 16 bases unmatched. In DNA form, the CDR3 reads TGTGCCAGCAGTTTCGAATTAGGGGTCGAACTAGCGGGAGAGAACACCGGGGAGCTGTTTTTT. Its translation: CASSFELGVELAGENTGELFF.

This clonotype was recorded many times. This chain connects TRBV28 to TRBJ2-2; D is perhaps TRBD2 (6 bases). CDR3 length: 15 residues. Trimming removed 4 bases at V and 7 bases at J, with 16 bases between. Germline V gene sequence: CDR1 MDHEN, CDR2 SYDVKM. Written as DNA, the CDR3 is TGTGCCAGCAGTTCCACGACCCCCGGGGGCGGGGAGCTGTTTTTT. This encodes CASSSTTPGGGELFF.

This clonotype was observed at least ten times. The chain carries TRBV7-6 and TRBJ2-6; D gene uncertain. Looked up from germline, CDR1 is SGHVS and CDR2 is FNYEAQ. The CDR3 loop spans 13 amino acids. V lost 5 bases and J 4 bases, leaving 6 bases between the germline ends. CDR3 DNA sequence: TGTGCCAGCAGCCACTCCGGGGCCAACGTCCTGACTTTC. Its protein is CASSHSGANVLTF.

This clonotype has at least ten counts. The chain recombines TRBV11-2 with TRBJ2-5, with a tentative D call TRBD2 (5 bases). Germline V gives CDR1 SGHAT, CDR2 FQNNGV. The CDR3 sequence is 13 residues long. The V gene lost 5 bases and the J gene lost 3 bases, with 10 bases spanning the gap. The CDR3 region is CASSPGVKETQYF. The CDR3 DNA sequence: TGTGCCAGCAGCCCCGGGGTCAAAGAGACCCAGTACTTC.

This clonotype was detected ten times or more. The CDR3 DNA reads TGTGCCAGCATAGGGTCCACTAATGAAAAACTGTTTTTT. Residues: CASIGSTNEKLFF. The chain recombines TRBV2 with TRBJ1-4; D gene unclear. From germline, CDR1 is SNHLY and CDR2 FYNNEI. Trimming left V 7 bases short and J 2 bases short, with 8 bases between. The length of the CDR3 is 13 residues.

The chain joins TRBV3-1 to TRBJ2-1, with 8 bases aligning to TRBD1. With V trimmed by 4 bases and J by 5 bases, 7 bases remained unmatched. Germline V gene sequence: CDR1 LGHDT, CDR2 YNNKEL (reference sequence). The length of the CDR3 is 15 residues. This CDR3 reads CASSRGQGWDNEQFF. As DNA, the CDR3 is TGTGCCAGCAGCCGCGGACAGGGTTGGGACAATGAGCAGTTCTTC.

Comments on this clonotype: A much bigger clone sits one base away, suggesting this may be a read error. The rearrangement uses TRBV14 and TRBJ2-3; possibly TRBD2 for D (6 bases). Germline V CDR1 and CDR2: SGHDN, FVKESK. The CDR3 has 18 residues. CDR3 amino acids: CASSRLTGGAGRTDTQDF. In DNA, the CDR3 is TGTGCCAGCAGCCGACTAACCGGAGGGGCCGGTCGCACAGATACGCAGGATTTT.

CDR3 residues: CSATSGTSGYNEQFF. DNA for the CDR3: TGCAGTGCCACATCCGGGACTAGCGGCTACAATGAGCAGTTCTTC. The chain recombines TRBV20-1 with TRBJ2-1; TRBD2 matches at 11 bases. The CDR3 has 15 amino acids. Trimming at V came to 6 bases and at J to 3 bases, leaving 7 bases not matched to a gene. Germline-derived CDR1 and CDR2 are DFQATT and SNEGSKA (reference sequence).

This clonotype was counted only a few times. The chain has TRBV3-1 and TRBJ2-1, with 9 positions matching TRBD2. Germline CDR1 LGHDT, CDR2 YNNKEL (reference sequence). This CDR3 has 16 residues. V dropped 5 bases and J dropped 3; count of bases not matched to a gene: 8. DNA of the CDR3: TGTGCCAGCAGCAAAAGGACTAGCGAAAACTACAATGAGCAGTTCTTC. As protein: CASSKRTSENYNEQFF.

This clonotype was seen many times. The chain recombines TRBV24-1 with TRBJ1-2; 8 bases are a match to TRBD1. The CDR3 spans 13 residues. The V gene end was trimmed by 5 bases and the J gene end by 7 bases; junction bases not matched to a gene: 5. Germline CDR1 is KGHDR and CDR2 is SFDVKD. As DNA, the CDR3 is TGTGCCACCAGTGCCCCGGACAGGGCTGGCTACACCTTC. Translating it yields CATSAPDRAGYTF.

This clonotype was seen at least ten times. This chain joins TRBV12-3 or TRBV12-4 and TRBJ1-3; the D is unclear. Trimming shortened V by 1 base and J by 0 bases, and 10 bases separated the two germline ends. The CDR3 contains 16 residues. The CDR3 DNA follows: TGTGCCAGCAGTTTAGACCCTCAGAGCTCTGGAAACACCATATATTTT. As protein: CASSLDPQSSGNTIYF.

This clonotype was picked up a small number of times. The chain combines TRBV7-9 with TRBJ2-7; 8 bases agree with TRBD1. With 2 bases clipped from V and 3 bases from J, the junction kept 9 bases outside the gene matches. The CDR3 totals 16 residues. Germline V gives CDR1 SEHNR, CDR2 FQNEAQ (reference sequence). Here the CDR3 reads CASSLLSQGANYEQYF. In DNA form, the CDR3 reads TGTGCCAGCAGCTTACTCAGTCAGGGGGCCAACTACGAGCAGTACTTC.

There are many counts of this clonotype. This sequence joins TRBV12-3 or TRBV12-4 and TRBJ1-2; D is perhaps TRBD1 (6 bases). V lost 1 base to trimming and J lost 2 bases, with 11 bases between them. This CDR3 comprises 15 residues. Here the CDR3 DNA reads TGTGCCAGCAGTTTAGAGGGGGGGAGAAACTATGGCTACACCTTC. It yields the protein CASSLEGGRNYGYTF.

This clonotype was detected ten times or more. The chain carries TRBV18 and TRBJ1-6; maybe TRBD1 (5 bases). CDR1 is KGHSH, CDR2 LQKENI, per germline. The length of the CDR3 is 17 residues. The V gene lost 2 bases and the J gene lost 0 bases, with 11 bases spanning the gap. CDR3 protein: CASSPSAGRSYNSPLHF. CDR3 nucleotides: TGTGCCAGCTCACCATCGGCAGGGCGCTCCTATAATTCACCCCTCCACTTT.

This clonotype was observed at least ten times. The chain recombines TRBV19 with TRBJ2-1, with D possibly TRBD2 on 5 matching bases. With 9 bases removed from V and 6 bases from J, the gap between germline ends came to 21 bases. This CDR3 has 15 amino acids. Germline CDR1 reads LNHDA; CDR2 reads SQIVND (reference sequence). CDR3 region: CASGGFGQSTNEQFF. The CDR3 region has the DNA TGTGCCAGCGGCGGGTTTGGGCAGTCCACCAATGAGCAGTTCTTC.

This clonotype was picked up many times. The chain is built from TRBV20-1 and TRBJ2-1; 10 bases are shared with TRBD2. CDR1 and CDR2 (germline): DFQATT, SNEGSKA (reference sequence). With V trimmed by 6 bases and J by 8 bases, 13 bases remained unmatched. CDR3 size: 15 residues. The CDR3 DNA is TGCAGTGCCCCTAGAGCGGGAGGGCCTAGGGATGAGCAGTTCTTC. Protein sequence: CSAPRAGGPRDEQFF.